Below, 15 T cell receptor beta chains from the same sample are listed, as sequenced in a study of OX40 agonist ivuxolimab in advanced cancers. The method was immunoSEQ multiplex PCR; TCRdb's version includes in-frame clones alone and lacks a portion of them. The sample consists of about 77,000 clones, around 87% of them appearing once. Material: CD4+ or CD8+ T cells sorted from blood, obtained in a trial of the OX40 agonist ivuxolimab. The receptor source for this set is an adult with an advanced solid tumor such as melanoma, head and neck, liver or kidney cancer.

The chain combines TRBV28 with TRBJ2-6; TRBD2 is a possible D gene (5 bases). Germline values: CDR1 MDHEN, CDR2 SYDVKM. The CDR3 has 13 residues. V dropped 3 bases and J dropped 10 bases, with 10 bases sitting between them. CDR3 in amino acids: CASSLRGPNVLTF. CDR3 DNA sequence: TGTGCCAGCAGTTTGAGAGGGCCGAACGTCCTGACTTTC.

In the case of this clone: Sequence at one end of the junction differs from germline and may be a read error. This chain links TRBV6-5 with TRBJ1-2; 11 bases are shared with TRBD1. Germline lookup yields CDR1 MNHEY and CDR2 SVGAGI. The CDR3 length is 14 residues. This CDR3 reads CASSYTGQGDGYTF. The CDR3 DNA sequence: TGTGCCAGCAGTTACACGGGACAGGGGGATGGTTACACCTTC.

V usage is TRBV29-1 and J usage is TRBJ1-6; TRBD1 might be the D (5 bases). This CDR3 has 12 amino acids. Looked up from germline, CDR1 is SQVTM and CDR2 is ANQGSEA. The V end lost 7 bases, the J end lost 9 bases, and 13 bases lay between the germline ends. The CDR3 loop is CSAGEQGSPLHF. CDR3 in DNA: TGCAGCGCGGGAGAGCAGGGTTCACCCCTCCACTTT.

The CDR3 loop is CSGGTGPLTGELFF. Here the CDR3 DNA reads TGCAGCGGGGGGACAGGGCCTCTCACCGGGGAGCTGTTTTTT. The chain recombines TRBV29-1 with TRBJ2-2, with 9 bases that match TRBD1. This CDR3 spans 14 amino acids. CDR1 and CDR2 from the germline V gene are SQVTM and ANQGSEA. Trimming removed 7 bases from V and 4 bases from J; junction bases left unmatched: 7.

The chain links TRBV6-1 to TRBJ2-1; the match to TRBD2 covers 12 bases. Germline CDR1 reads MNHNS; CDR2 reads SASEGT. The ends lost 6 bases at V and 9 bases at J; junction bases unmatched: 9. The CDR3 sequence is 15 residues long. The CDR3 spells CASRSQASGGVEQFF. CDR3 nucleotides: TGTGCCAGCAGGAGTCAGGCTAGCGGGGGGGTTGAGCAGTTCTTC.

CDR3: CASSLVDRGPDTQYF. For the CDR3, the DNA is TGCGCCAGCAGCTTGGTGGACAGGGGGCCAGATACGCAGTATTTT. V and J are TRBV5-1 and TRBJ2-3, with 11 bases identical to TRBD1. V was clipped by 0 bases and J by 4 bases; unmatched bases: 1. The germline CDR1 and CDR2 sequences are SGHRS and YFSETQ. The length of the CDR3 is 15 residues.

The chain recombines TRBV16 with TRBJ2-2, with D perhaps matching TRBD2 (6 bases). The CDR3 has 15 amino acids. V was trimmed by 1 base and J by 5 bases, leaving 11 bases between them. Looked up from germline, CDR1 is KGHSY and CDR2 is FQNENV. The CDR3 reads CASSQLTSGTGELFF. The DNA of the CDR3 is TGTGCCAGCAGCCAATTGACTAGTGGGACCGGGGAGCTGTTTTTT.

This chain uses TRBV7-3 with TRBJ2-1; 10 bases fit TRBD1. V lost 1 base and J lost 7; bases outside the gene matches: 4. The CDR3 has 15 amino acids. Germline values: CDR1 SGHTA, CDR2 FQGTGA. This CDR3 is CASSLMGQGNNEQFF. In nucleotides, the CDR3 is TGTGCCAGCAGCTTAATGGGACAGGGGAATAATGAGCAGTTCTTC. Full variable domain (rest looked up from reference TRBV7-3 and TRBJ2-1): GAGVSQTPSNKVTEKGKYVELRCDPISGHTALYWYRQSLGQGPEFLIYFQGTGAADDSGLPNDRFFAVRPEGSVSTLKIQRTERGDSAVYLCASSLMGQGNNEQFFGPGTRLTVL.

This clone has only a few counts. The rearrangement links TRBV9 to TRBJ2-5; 11 nucleotides agree with TRBD2. The CDR3 totals 15 residues. V lost 0 bases and J lost 4; bases outside the gene matches: 2. Germline CDR1 SGDLS, CDR2 YYNGEE. The CDR3 DNA follows: TGTGCCAGCAGCGTAGATAGCGGGGGGGCAGAGACCCAGTACTTC. This codes for CASSVDSGGAETQYF.

The CDR3 nucleotides read TGTGCCAGCAGTTCTCAGGGGGTCTATGGCTACACCTTC. This encodes CASSSQGVYGYTF. V is TRBV28 and J is TRBJ1-2; TRBD1 agrees at 7 bases. J gave up 4 bases and V 4 bases, and 3 bases lay outside the gene matches. Germline loops: CDR1 MDHEN, CDR2 SYDVKM. This CDR3 is 13 amino acids long.

This chain connects TRBV5-6 to TRBJ2-3; 9 nucleotides line up with TRBD1. Unmatched junction bases numbered 7, after V lost 3 bases and J lost 5 bases. The V gene's germline CDR1 is SGHDT and CDR2 YYEEEE. The CDR3 contains 15 residues. The CDR3 region is CASSSRGTGQDTQYF. DNA of the CDR3: TGTGCCAGCAGCTCAAGAGGGACAGGGCAAGATACGCAGTATTTT.

This chain joins TRBV2 and TRBJ2-3; 11 positions agree with TRBD2. This CDR3 has 15 amino acids. Germline CDR1 SNHLY, CDR2 FYNNEI. V was clipped by 6 bases and J by 2 bases; unmatched bases: 4. The CDR3: CASRTSGTHTDTQYF. CDR3 bases: TGTGCCAGCAGGACTAGCGGGACCCACACAGATACGCAGTATTTT.

The chain has TRBV5-6 and TRBJ1-1; TRBD1 matches at 10 bases. V was clipped by 0 bases and J by 3 bases; unmatched bases: 2. This CDR3 comprises 15 residues. Germline CDR1 is SGHDT and CDR2 is YYEEEE. CDR3 sequence (DNA): TGTGCCAGCAGCTTGGGGGGGACAGGGGACACTGAAGCTTTCTTT. It specifies CASSLGGTGDTEAFF.

A few counts support this clone. The J gene is TRBJ1-2, the V gene TRBV14, with TRBD1 identical over 11 bases. The germline CDR1 and CDR2 sequences are SGHDN and FVKESK. Germline trimming cut 1 base from V and 3 bases from J; bases unmatched to any gene: 10. This CDR3 is 18 amino acids long. CDR3 coding DNA: TGTGCCAGCAGCCAAGTTATGAATCCGGGACAGGGGGACTATGGCTACACCTTC. This codes for CASSQVMNPGQGDYGYTF.

This chain uses TRBV11-2 with TRBJ2-3; D is undetermined. Trimming took 6 bases from V and 4 from J, leaving 8 bases between them. The V gene's germline CDR1 is SGHAT and CDR2 FQNNGV. CDR3 size: 12 residues. As DNA, the CDR3 is TGTGCCAGCAGTCTGACCTCAGATACGCAGTATTTT. Translation: CASSLTSDTQYF.